The T cell receptor (beta chain) under discussion was sequenced for a study of spatial heterogeneity in lung cancer. Time point specified: sample taken at primary tumor resection. Whole RNA from tumor, nontumor lung or frozen PBMC was sequenced unsorted. TCRdb used MiXCR to reprocess the 5' RACE reads, holding one entry per CDR3 protein. There are roughly 75,000 distinct CDR3 sequences in the sample; about an eighth occur only once, and 6.5% to 8.5% lies in the top ten. The sequences come from PBMCs, collected at surgery. This receptor was identified in a male donor with early-stage non-small cell lung cancer.

The CDR3 DNA reads TGTGCCAGTAGTATAGTAGGGTCGAGCAATCAGCCCCAGCATTTT. Protein product: CASSIVGSSNQPQHF. The chain links TRBV19 to TRBJ1-5; unclear D gene. The CDR3 spans 15 residues. Deletions cut 1 base from V and 1 base from J, with 8 bases between. The germline V gene has CDR1 LNHDA and CDR2 SQIVND (reference sequence).